The present entry profiles one T cell receptor (beta chain) with its context. This sample stems from a study of T cell responses to AZD1222 COVID-19 vaccine. From germline, CDR1 is LNHDA and CDR2 SQIVND (reference sequence). The CDR3 has 16 amino acids. Trimming pared 7 bases from V and 0 bases from J, leaving 16 bases between. Profiling relied on immunoSEQ multiplex PCR, and the TCRdb table lists in-frame clones only, not all of them. The table includes fewer than 200,000 clones, about nine tenths detected once. The clonotype comes from an adult who received the MenACWY meningococcal vaccine as a control. The sequencing used peripheral blood, collected 28 days after the second dose of the MenACWY control vaccine. This rearrangement joins TRBV19 to TRBJ1-5; D remains ambiguous. CDR3 DNA sequence: TGTGCCAGTATGATTCGGTTGGGAAATAGCAATCAGCCCCAGCATTTT. Translating gives CASMIRLGNSNQPQHF.